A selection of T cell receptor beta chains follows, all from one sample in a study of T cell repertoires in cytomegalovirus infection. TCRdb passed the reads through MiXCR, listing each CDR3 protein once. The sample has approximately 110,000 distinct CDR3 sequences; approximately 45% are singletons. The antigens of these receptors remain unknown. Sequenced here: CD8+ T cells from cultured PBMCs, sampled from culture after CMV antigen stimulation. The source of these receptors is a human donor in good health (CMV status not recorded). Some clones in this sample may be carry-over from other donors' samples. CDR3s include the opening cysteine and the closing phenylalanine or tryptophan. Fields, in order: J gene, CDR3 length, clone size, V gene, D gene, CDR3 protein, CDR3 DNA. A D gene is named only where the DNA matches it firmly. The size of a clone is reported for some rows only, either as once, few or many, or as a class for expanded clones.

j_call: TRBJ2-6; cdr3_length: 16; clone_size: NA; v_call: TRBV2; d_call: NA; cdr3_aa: CASSRTAQRGANVLTF; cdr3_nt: TGTGCCAGCAGTCGCACTGCCCAGAGAGGGGCCAACGTCCTGACTTTC
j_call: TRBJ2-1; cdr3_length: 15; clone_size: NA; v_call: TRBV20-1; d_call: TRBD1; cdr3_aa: CSARGWTGVSNEQFF; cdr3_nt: TGCAGTGCTAGAGGGTGGACAGGGGTTTCCAATGAGCAGTTCTTC
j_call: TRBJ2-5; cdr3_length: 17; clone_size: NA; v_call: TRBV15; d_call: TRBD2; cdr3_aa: CATSSDLLAGDQETQYF; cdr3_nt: TGTGCCACCAGCAGTGATCTACTAGCGGGGGACCAAGAGACCCAGTACTTC
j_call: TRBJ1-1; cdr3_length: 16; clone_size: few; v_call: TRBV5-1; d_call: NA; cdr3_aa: CASSPWGGEQNTEAFF; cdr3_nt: TGCGCCAGCAGCCCATGGGGAGGGGAGCAGAACACTGAAGCTTTCTTT
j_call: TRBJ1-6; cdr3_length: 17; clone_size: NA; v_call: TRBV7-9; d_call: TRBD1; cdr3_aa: CASSLLGQSSYNSPLHF; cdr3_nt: TGTGCCAGCAGCCTGCTGGGACAGAGCTCCTATAATTCACCCCTCCACTTT
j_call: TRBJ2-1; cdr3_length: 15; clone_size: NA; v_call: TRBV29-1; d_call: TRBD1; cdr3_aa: CSVVLQGAVYNEQFF; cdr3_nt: TGCAGCGTTGTTCTACAGGGGGCGGTCTACAATGAGCAGTTCTTC
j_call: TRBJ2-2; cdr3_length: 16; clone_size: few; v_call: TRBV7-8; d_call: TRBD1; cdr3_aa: CASIGIGQGYTGELFF; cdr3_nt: TGTGCCAGCATTGGTATAGGACAGGGTTACACCGGGGAGCTGTTTTTT
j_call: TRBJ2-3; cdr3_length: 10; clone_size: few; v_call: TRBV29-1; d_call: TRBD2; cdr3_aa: CTLGGDTQYF; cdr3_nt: TGCACCCTGGGGGGGGATACGCAGTATTTT
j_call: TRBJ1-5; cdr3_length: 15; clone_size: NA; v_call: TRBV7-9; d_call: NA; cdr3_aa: CASSLGGLGNQPQHF; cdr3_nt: TGTGCCAGCAGCTTAGGGGGACTGGGCAATCAGCCCCAGCATTTT
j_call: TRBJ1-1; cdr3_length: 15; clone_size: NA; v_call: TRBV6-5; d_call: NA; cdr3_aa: CASSKLTRVRTEAFF; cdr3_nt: TGTGCCAGCAGTAAGTTAACAAGGGTCCGGACTGAAGCTTTCTTT
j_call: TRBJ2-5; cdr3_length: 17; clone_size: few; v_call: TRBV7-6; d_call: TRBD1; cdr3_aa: CASSFQGPGGWGETQYF; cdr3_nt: TGTGCCAGCAGCTTCCAGGGTCCAGGGGGCTGGGGAGAGACCCAGTACTTC
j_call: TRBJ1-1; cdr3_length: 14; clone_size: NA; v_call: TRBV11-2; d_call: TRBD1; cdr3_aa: CASSPDRVSPEAFF; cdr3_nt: TGTGCCAGCAGCCCAGACAGGGTTTCCCCTGAAGCTTTCTTT
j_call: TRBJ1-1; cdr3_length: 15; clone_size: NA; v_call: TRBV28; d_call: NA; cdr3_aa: CASTDPAGRSHDPFF; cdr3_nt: TGTGCCAGCACCGACCCGGCCGGCAGGTCTCATGATCCTTTCTTT
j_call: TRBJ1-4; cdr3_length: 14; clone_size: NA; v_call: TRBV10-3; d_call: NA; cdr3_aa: CAISGGMLNEKLFF; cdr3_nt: TGTGCCATCAGTGGCGGGATGCTTAATGAAAAACTGTTTTTT
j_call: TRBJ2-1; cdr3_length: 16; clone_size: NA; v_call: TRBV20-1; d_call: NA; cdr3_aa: CSAREWGAKSYNEQFF; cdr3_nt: TGCAGTGCTAGAGAATGGGGGGCAAAGTCCTACAATGAGCAGTTCTTC
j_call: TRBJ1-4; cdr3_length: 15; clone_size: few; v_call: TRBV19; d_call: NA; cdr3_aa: CASSLPGTPAMELFF; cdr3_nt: TGTGCCAGTAGTTTGCCCGGGACGCCAGCGATGGAACTGTTTTTT
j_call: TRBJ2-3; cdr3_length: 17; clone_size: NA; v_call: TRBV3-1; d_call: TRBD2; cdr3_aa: CASSQGLAGGLTDTQYF; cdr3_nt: TGTGCCAGCAGCCAAGGGCTAGCGGGGGGACTCACAGATACGCAGTATTTT
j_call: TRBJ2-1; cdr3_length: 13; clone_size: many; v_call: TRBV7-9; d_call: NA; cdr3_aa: CASSLVGYNEQFF; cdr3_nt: TGTGCCAGCAGCTTAGTCGGGTACAATGAGCAGTTCTTC
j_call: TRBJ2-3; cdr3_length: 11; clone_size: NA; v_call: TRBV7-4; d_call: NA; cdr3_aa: CASSLEAAQYF; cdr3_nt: TGTGCCAGCAGCCTTGAGGCAGCGCAGTATTTT
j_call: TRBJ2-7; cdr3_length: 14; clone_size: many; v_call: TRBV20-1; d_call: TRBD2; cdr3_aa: CSAKGTSGVGEQYF; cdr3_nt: TGCAGTGCTAAAGGGACTAGCGGGGTTGGCGAGCAGTACTTC
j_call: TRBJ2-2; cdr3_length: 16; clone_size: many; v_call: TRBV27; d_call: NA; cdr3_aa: CASSLYAGRDTGELFF; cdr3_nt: TGTGCCAGCAGTTTATACGCAGGCCGCGACACCGGGGAGCTGTTTTTT
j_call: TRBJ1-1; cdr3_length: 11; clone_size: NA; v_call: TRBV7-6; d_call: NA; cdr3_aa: CASSLDVEAFF; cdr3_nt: TGTGCCAGCAGCTTGGACGTTGAAGCTTTCTTT
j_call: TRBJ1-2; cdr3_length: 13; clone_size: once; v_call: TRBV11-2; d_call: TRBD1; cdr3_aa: CASSLTGASGYTF; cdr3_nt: TGTGCCAGCAGCTTGACAGGGGCCAGTGGCTACACCTTC
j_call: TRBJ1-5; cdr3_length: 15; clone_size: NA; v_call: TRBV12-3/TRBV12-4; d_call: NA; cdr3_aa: CASRPREGPNQPQHF; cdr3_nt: TGTGCCAGCAGACCGAGGGAAGGCCCCAATCAGCCCCAGCATTTT
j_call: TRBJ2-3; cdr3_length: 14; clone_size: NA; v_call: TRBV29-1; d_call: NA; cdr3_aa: CSVEQGGVTDTQYF; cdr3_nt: TGCAGCGTTGAACAAGGGGGGGTTACAGATACGCAGTATTTT
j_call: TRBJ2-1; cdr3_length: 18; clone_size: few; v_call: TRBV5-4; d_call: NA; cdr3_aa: CASSLDKSKLSAYNEQFF; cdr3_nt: TGTGCCAGCAGCTTAGACAAGTCGAAACTTAGCGCCTACAATGAGCAGTTCTTC
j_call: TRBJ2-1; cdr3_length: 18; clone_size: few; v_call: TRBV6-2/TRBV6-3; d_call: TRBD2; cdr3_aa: CASTLRARLAGVDNEQFF; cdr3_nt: TGTGCCAGCACCCTTAGAGCCCGTCTAGCGGGGGTTGACAATGAGCAGTTCTTC
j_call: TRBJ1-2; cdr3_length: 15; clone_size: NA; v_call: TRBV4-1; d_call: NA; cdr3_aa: CASSHYTGQFGGYTF; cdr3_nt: TGCGCCAGCAGCCATTACACCGGGCAGTTTGGTGGCTACACCTTC
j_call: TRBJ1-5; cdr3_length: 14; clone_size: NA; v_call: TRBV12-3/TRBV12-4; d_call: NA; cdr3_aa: CASTTGLVNQPQHF; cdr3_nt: TGTGCCAGCACCACAGGGTTGGTTAATCAGCCCCAGCATTTT
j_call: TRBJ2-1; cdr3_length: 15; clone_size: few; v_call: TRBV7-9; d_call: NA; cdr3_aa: CASSLVGTTADEQFF; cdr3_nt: TGTGCCAGCAGCTTAGTAGGGACAACCGCCGATGAGCAGTTCTTC
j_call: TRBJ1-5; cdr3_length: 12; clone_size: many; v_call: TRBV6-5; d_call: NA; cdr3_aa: CASSYDRWPQHF; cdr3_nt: TGTGCCAGCAGTTACGACAGGTGGCCCCAGCATTTT
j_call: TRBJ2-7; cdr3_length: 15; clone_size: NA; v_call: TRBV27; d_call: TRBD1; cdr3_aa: CASSRGTGGYYEQYF; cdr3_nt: TGTGCCAGCAGCCGCGGGACAGGGGGCTACTACGAGCAGTACTTC
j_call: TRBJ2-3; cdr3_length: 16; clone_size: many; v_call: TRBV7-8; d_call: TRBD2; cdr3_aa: CASSLTSGGASDTQYF; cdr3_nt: TGTGCCAGCAGCTTGACTAGCGGGGGGGCCTCAGATACGCAGTATTTT
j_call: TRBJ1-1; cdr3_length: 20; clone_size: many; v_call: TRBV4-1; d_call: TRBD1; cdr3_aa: CASSQDPISRTGGANTEAFF; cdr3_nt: TGCGCCAGCAGCCAAGATCCGATCAGCCGGACAGGGGGCGCGAACACTGAAGCTTTCTTT
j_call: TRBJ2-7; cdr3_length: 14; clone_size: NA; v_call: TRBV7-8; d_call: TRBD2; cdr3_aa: CASSWSGGSYEQYF; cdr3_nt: TGTGCCAGCAGCTGGAGCGGGGGATCCTACGAGCAGTACTTC
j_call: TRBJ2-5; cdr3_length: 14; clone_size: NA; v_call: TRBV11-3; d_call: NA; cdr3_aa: CASSLGGNEETQYF; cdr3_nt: TGTGCCAGCAGCTTAGGGGGGAACGAAGAGACCCAGTACTTC
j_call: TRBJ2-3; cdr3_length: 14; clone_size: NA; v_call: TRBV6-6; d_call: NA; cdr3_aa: CASSPTSNADTQYF; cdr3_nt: TGTGCCAGCAGCCCCACCAGCAACGCAGATACGCAGTATTTT
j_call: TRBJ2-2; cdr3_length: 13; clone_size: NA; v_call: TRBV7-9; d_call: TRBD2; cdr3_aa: CAGGREDTGELFF; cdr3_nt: TGTGCCGGAGGGCGGGAGGACACCGGGGAGCTGTTTTTT
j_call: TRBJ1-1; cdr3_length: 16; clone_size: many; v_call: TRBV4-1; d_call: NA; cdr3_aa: CASSQGPGGMNTEAFF; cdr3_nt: TGCGCCAGCAGCCAGGGTCCCGGGGGGATGAACACTGAAGCTTTCTTT
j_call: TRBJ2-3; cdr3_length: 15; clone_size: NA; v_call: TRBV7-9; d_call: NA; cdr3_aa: CASSPFSDFTDTQYF; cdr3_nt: TGTGCCAGCAGCCCTTTCTCAGACTTCACAGATACGCAGTATTTT
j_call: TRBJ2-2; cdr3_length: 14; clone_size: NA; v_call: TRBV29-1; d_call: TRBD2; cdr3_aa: CSARIAGATGELFF; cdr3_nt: TGCAGCGCCCGAATAGCGGGGGCCACCGGGGAGCTGTTTTTT
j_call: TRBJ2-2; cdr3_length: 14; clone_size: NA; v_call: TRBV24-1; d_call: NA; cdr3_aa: CATSDFEGTGELFF; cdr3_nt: TGTGCCACCAGTGATTTCGAGGGCACCGGGGAGCTGTTTTTT
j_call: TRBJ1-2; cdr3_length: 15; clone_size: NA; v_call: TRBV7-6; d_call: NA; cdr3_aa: CASSSYREKLDGYTF; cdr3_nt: TGTGCCAGCAGCTCTTACAGGGAAAAATTGGATGGCTACACCTTC
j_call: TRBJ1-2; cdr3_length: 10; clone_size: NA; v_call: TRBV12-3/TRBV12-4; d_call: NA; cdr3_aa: CAVWGYGYTF; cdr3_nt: TGTGCCGTGTGGGGATATGGCTACACCTTC
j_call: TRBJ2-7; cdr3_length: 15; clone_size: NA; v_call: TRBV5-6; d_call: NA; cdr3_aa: CASSPGQGNFYEQYF; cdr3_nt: TGTGCCAGCAGCCCGGGGCAGGGGAATTTCTACGAGCAGTACTTC
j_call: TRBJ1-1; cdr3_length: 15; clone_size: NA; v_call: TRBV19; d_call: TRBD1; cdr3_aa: CASRPGTGTNTEAFF; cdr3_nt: TGTGCCAGTAGGCCGGGGACAGGGACGAACACTGAAGCTTTCTTT
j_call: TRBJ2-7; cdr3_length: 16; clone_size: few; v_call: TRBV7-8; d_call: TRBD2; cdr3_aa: CASSPGTSGGLGEQYF; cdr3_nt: TGTGCCAGCAGCCCCGGGACTAGCGGGGGCTTGGGAGAGCAGTACTTC
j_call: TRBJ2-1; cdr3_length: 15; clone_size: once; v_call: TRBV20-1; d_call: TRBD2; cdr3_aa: CSAREASGVYNEQFF; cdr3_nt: TGCAGTGCTAGAGAGGCTAGCGGGGTCTACAATGAGCAGTTCTTC
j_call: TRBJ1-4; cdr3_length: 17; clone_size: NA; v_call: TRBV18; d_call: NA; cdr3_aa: CASSWETPSTESEKLFF; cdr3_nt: TGTGCCAGCTCCTGGGAGACTCCGTCAACCGAGAGTGAAAAACTGTTTTTT
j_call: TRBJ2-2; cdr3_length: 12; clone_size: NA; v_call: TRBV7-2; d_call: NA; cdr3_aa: CAFTSGTGELFF; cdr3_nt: TGTGCCTTTACCTCCGGTACCGGGGAGCTGTTTTTT
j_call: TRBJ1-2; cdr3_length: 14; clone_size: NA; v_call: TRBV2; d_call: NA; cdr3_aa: CASSERGTNYGYTF; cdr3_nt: TGTGCCAGCAGTGAGAGGGGGACTAACTATGGCTACACCTTC
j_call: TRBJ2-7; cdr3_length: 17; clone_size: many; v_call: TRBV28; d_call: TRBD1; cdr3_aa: CASSLPEQGDSPYEQYF; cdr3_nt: TGTGCCAGCAGTTTACCGGAACAGGGGGACAGCCCCTACGAGCAGTACTTC
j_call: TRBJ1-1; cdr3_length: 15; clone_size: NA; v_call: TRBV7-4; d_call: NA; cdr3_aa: CASSRRGDGAEEAFF; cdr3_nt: TGTGCCAGCAGCCGGAGGGGGGACGGGGCCGAAGAAGCTTTCTTT
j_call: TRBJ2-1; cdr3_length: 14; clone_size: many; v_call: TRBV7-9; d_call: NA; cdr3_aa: CASSSRLVYNEQFF; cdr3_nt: TGTGCCAGCAGCTCTCGCCTAGTTTACAATGAGCAGTTCTTC
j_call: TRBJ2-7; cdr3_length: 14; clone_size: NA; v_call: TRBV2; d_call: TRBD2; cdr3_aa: CASSDMLAGYEQYF; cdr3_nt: TGTGCCAGCAGTGATATGCTAGCGGGGTACGAGCAGTACTTC
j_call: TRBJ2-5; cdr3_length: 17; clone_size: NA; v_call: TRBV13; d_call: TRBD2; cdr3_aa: CASSLRFSGGPRETQYF; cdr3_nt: TGTGCCAGCAGCCTCCGTTTTAGCGGGGGACCTCGGGAGACCCAGTACTTC
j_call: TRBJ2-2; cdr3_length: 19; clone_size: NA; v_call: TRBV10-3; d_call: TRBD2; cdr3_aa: CAISESAASGGSYTGELFF; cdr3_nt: TGTGCCATCAGTGAGTCGGCGGCTAGCGGGGGCTCCTACACCGGGGAGCTGTTTTTT
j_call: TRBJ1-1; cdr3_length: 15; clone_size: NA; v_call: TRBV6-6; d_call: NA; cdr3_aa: CASSYSGEENTEAFF; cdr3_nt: TGTGCCAGCAGTTACTCGGGGGAAGAGAACACTGAAGCTTTCTTT
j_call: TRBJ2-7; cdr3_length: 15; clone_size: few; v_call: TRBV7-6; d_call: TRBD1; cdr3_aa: CASTSPVQGGREQYF; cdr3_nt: TGTGCCAGCACCTCCCCCGTACAGGGGGGTAGGGAGCAGTACTTC
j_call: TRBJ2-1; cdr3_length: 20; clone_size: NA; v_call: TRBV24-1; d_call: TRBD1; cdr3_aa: CATSDGGQGAQSTSYNEQFF; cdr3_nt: TGTGCCACCAGTGATGGGGGACAGGGGGCCCAATCCACATCCTACAATGAGCAGTTCTTC